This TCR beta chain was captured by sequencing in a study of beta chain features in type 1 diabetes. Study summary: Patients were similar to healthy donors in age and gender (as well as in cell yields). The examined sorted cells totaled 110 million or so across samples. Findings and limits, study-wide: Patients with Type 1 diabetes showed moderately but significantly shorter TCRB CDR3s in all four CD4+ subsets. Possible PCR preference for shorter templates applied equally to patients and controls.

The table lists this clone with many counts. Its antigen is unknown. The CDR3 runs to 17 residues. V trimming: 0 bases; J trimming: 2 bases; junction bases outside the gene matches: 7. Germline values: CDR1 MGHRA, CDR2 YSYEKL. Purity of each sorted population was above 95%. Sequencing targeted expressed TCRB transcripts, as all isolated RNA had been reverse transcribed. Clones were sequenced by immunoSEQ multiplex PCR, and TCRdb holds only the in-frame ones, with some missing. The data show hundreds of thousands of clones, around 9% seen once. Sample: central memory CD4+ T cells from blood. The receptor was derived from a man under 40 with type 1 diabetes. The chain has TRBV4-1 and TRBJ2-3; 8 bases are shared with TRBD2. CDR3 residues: CASSQDGQRGITDTQYF. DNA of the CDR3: TGCGCCAGCAGCCAAGATGGGCAGCGGGGGATCACAGATACGCAGTATTTT.